The rows below give T cell receptor beta chains drawn from one sample of a study of a mutant IDH1 vaccine in newly diagnosed glioma. The antigens of these receptors remain unknown. Produced via immunoSEQ multiplex PCR; TCRdb's table is partial and in-frame only. The repertoire has some 33,000 clones, around 58% of them found once; the top ten carry approximately 10%. Sequencing used PBMCs, obtained from a glioma patient whose treatment included an IDH1 peptide vaccine. These receptors were collected from a woman between 18 and 29 years old with glioma. CDR3s include the opening cysteine and the closing phenylalanine or tryptophan. The D gene is left open where the match is weak. Not all rows give a size; the values are once, few, many and, for expanded clones, a class.

J: TRBJ2-1
V: TRBV7-8
D: NA
size: NA
DNA: TGTGCCAGCAGCTTAGTAGGACAGACATACAATGAGCAGTTCTTC
CDR3: CASSLVGQTYNEQFF

J: TRBJ2-7
V: TRBV5-1
D: TRBD1
size: NA
DNA: TGCGCCAGCAGCTTGGAAGCAGGGGGCTTCTACGAGCAGTACTTC
CDR3: CASSLEAGGFYEQYF

J: TRBJ1-2
V: TRBV4-1
D: TRBD1
size: NA
DNA: TGCGCCAGCAGCCCGACAGGGACCAACTATGGCTACACCTTC
CDR3: CASSPTGTNYGYTF

J: TRBJ1-3
V: TRBV29-1
D: NA
size: NA
DNA: TGCAGCGTTAGGACCCTCCTGGCTAACACCATATATTTT
CDR3: CSVRTLLANTIYF

J: TRBJ1-1
V: TRBV23-1
D: NA
size: NA
DNA: TGCGCCAGCAGTCACCGAGCAGGCAGGACTGAAGCTTTCTTT
CDR3: CASSHRAGRTEAFF

J: TRBJ2-1
V: TRBV7-2
D: NA
size: once
DNA: TGTGCCAGCAGTCTGATGGTTCGAGCGGTTTACAATGAGCAGTTCTTC
CDR3: CASSLMVRAVYNEQFF

J: TRBJ1-1
V: TRBV5-1
D: NA
size: NA
DNA: TGCGCCAGCAGCTCAACACAGAGAACCAAGAACACTGAAGCTTTCTTT
CDR3: CASSSTQRTKNTEAFF

J: TRBJ1-3
V: TRBV2
D: NA
size: NA
DNA: TGTGCCAGCAGGACAGAAACTTCTGGAAACACCATATATTTT
CDR3: CASRTETSGNTIYF

J: TRBJ2-1
V: TRBV19
D: NA
size: NA
DNA: TGTGCCAGTAGTATGGAAGGGACCGGGACGGGCTACAATGAGCAGTTCTTC
CDR3: CASSMEGTGTGYNEQFF

J: TRBJ1-1
V: TRBV28
D: TRBD1
size: NA
DNA: TGTGCCAGCAGCTGGAGACAGGGGAGCACTGAAGCTTTCTTT
CDR3: CASSWRQGSTEAFF

J: TRBJ2-5
V: TRBV29-1
D: NA
size: medium-sized
DNA: TGCAGCGTGGAGGAGACCCAGTACTTC
CDR3: CSVEETQYF

J: TRBJ2-1
V: TRBV4-3
D: TRBD2
size: NA
DNA: TGCGCCAGCAGCCGGACCTTACTAGCGAGTGAGCAGTTCTTC
CDR3: CASSRTLLASEQFF

J: TRBJ2-1
V: TRBV10-3
D: TRBD1
size: few
DNA: TGTGCCATCAGTGTTTTTCTGGGACAGGGGGCCCATGAGCAGTTCTTC
CDR3: CAISVFLGQGAHEQFF

J: TRBJ1-5
V: TRBV7-9
D: NA
size: NA
DNA: TGTGCCAGCAGCAATAGCAATCAGCCCCAGCATTTT
CDR3: CASSNSNQPQHF

J: TRBJ2-7
V: TRBV4-2
D: NA
size: NA
DNA: TGTGCCAGCAGCCGAGGGGGGGGGACGATGGACGAGCAGTACTTC
CDR3: CASSRGGGTMDEQYF

J: TRBJ1-3
V: TRBV6-1
D: NA
size: NA
DNA: TGTGCCAGCAGTCTTAAGGGATCCGGAAACACCATATATTTT
CDR3: CASSLKGSGNTIYF

J: TRBJ1-2
V: TRBV11-3
D: NA
size: few
DNA: TGTGCCAGCAGCTTAGCGCGGGTTACCCACTTC
CDR3: CASSLARVTHF

J: TRBJ1-1
V: TRBV7-8
D: NA
size: NA
DNA: TGTGCCAGCAGCTTAGGGGGGGCTGGCGAAGCTTTCTTT
CDR3: CASSLGGAGEAFF

J: TRBJ2-2
V: TRBV11-1
D: TRBD1
size: NA
DNA: TGTGCCAGCAGCTTGGACAGGGTTAGCACCGGGGAGCTGTTTTTT
CDR3: CASSLDRVSTGELFF

J: TRBJ2-7
V: TRBV29-1
D: TRBD1
size: NA
DNA: TGCAGCGTTGGGACAGGGAGCTACGAGCAGTACTTC
CDR3: CSVGTGSYEQYF

J: TRBJ2-7
V: TRBV9
D: NA
size: NA
DNA: TGTGCCAGCAGCGTAGGCGGATCCGTCTCCGAGCAGTACTTC
CDR3: CASSVGGSVSEQYF

J: TRBJ2-5
V: TRBV30
D: TRBD2
size: NA
DNA: TGTGCCTGGACTAGCGGGGGGGCGGTAGAGACCCAGTACTTC
CDR3: CAWTSGGAVETQYF

J: TRBJ2-5
V: TRBV7-9
D: NA
size: NA
DNA: TGTGCCAGCAGCTTACGAGTAGTCCAAGAGACCCAGTACTTC
CDR3: CASSLRVVQETQYF

J: TRBJ1-5
V: TRBV10-3
D: NA
size: NA
DNA: TGTGCCATCAGTGAGTCCGGCAGGGACAATCAGCCCCAGCATTTT
CDR3: CAISESGRDNQPQHF

J: TRBJ1-2
V: TRBV10-3
D: NA
size: NA
DNA: TGTGCCATCAGTCCCGGGGATGGCTACACCTTC
CDR3: CAISPGDGYTF

J: TRBJ1-6
V: TRBV2
D: TRBD1
size: NA
DNA: TGTGCCAGCAGGGCCCGACAGGGAAGTAGGTCACCCCTCCACTTT
CDR3: CASRARQGSRSPLHF

J: TRBJ2-7
V: TRBV25-1
D: NA
size: NA
DNA: TGTGCCAGCAGTGATCTAACAAACCACGATTTGGGCTACGAGCAGTACTTC
CDR3: CASSDLTNHDLGYEQYF

J: TRBJ2-2
V: TRBV28
D: TRBD2
size: NA
DNA: TGTGCCAGCATCTCTAGCGGGAGGGCCTACACCGGGGAGCTGTTTTTT
CDR3: CASISSGRAYTGELFF

J: TRBJ1-5
V: TRBV28
D: NA
size: NA
DNA: TGTGCCAGCAGCCTTAAAGGGCGCAATCAGCCCCAGCATTTT
CDR3: CASSLKGRNQPQHF

J: TRBJ2-1
V: TRBV5-1
D: TRBD2
size: NA
DNA: TGCGCCAGCAGCTTGTCACTAGCGGTCTACAATGAGCAGTTCTTC
CDR3: CASSLSLAVYNEQFF

J: TRBJ1-1
V: TRBV6-5
D: TRBD1
size: medium-sized
DNA: TGTGCCAGCAAACCCGGGACAGAGAACACTGAAGCTTTCTTT
CDR3: CASKPGTENTEAFF

J: TRBJ1-4
V: TRBV7-4
D: TRBD1
size: few
DNA: TGTGCCAGCAGCTTAGTTAAGGGGGCGTCAGGTCATGGACTGTTTTTT
CDR3: CASSLVKGASGHGLFF

J: TRBJ1-2
V: TRBV6-1
D: TRBD1
size: medium-sized
DNA: TGTGCCAGCAGTGAAGGGGACAGTTATGGCTACACCTTC
CDR3: CASSEGDSYGYTF

J: TRBJ2-1
V: TRBV15
D: TRBD2
size: few
DNA: TGTGCCACCAGCAGAGCCCAGCGGGAGTATGATGAGCAGTTCTTC
CDR3: CATSRAQREYDEQFF

J: TRBJ1-2
V: TRBV25-1
D: NA
size: NA
DNA: TGTGCCAGCAGTGAGGGAATGAACTATGGCTACACCTTC
CDR3: CASSEGMNYGYTF

J: TRBJ1-2
V: TRBV29-1
D: NA
size: few
DNA: TGCAGCGTTGAATTGGAAGGGAGGATTGGCTACACCTTC
CDR3: CSVELEGRIGYTF